This T cell receptor (beta chain) was profiled in a study of CD8 T cells in Susac syndrome. RNA in amounts of about 0.5 to 1 ug was reverse transcribed with random hexamers. MiXCR was run by TCRdb on the immunoSEQ multiplex PCR reads, yielding one entry per CDR3 protein. Of 200,000 to 250,000 distinct CDR3 sequences listed, about 95% are singletons. Germline V gene data show CDR1 as MDHEN and CDR2 as SYDVKM. V lost 5 bases, J lost 9 bases, and 8 bases lay in between. The CDR3 has 11 amino acids. The sample consisted of CD4+ T cells from PBMCs. This clonotype originated in a human donor with multiple sclerosis. V gene TRBV28 combines with J gene TRBJ2-1, with D unresolved. The CDR3 spells CASSQRSEQFF. As DNA, the CDR3 is TGTGCCAGCAGTCAGCGCAGTGAGCAGTTCTTC.